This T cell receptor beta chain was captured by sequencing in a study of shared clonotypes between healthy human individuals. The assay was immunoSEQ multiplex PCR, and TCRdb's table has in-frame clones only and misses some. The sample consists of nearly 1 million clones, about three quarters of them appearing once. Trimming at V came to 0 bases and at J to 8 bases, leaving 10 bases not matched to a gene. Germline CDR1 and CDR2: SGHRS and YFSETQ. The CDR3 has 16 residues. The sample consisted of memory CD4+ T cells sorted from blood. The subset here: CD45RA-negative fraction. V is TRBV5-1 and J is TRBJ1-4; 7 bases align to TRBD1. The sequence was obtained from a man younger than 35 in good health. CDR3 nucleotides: TGCGCCAGCAGCTTGGCCTCGACAGGGTCCCCGGAAAAACTGTTTTTT. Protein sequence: CASSLASTGSPEKLFF. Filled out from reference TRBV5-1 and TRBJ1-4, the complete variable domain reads KAGVTQTPRYLIKTRGQQVTLSCSPISGHRSVSWYQQTPGQGLQFLFEYFSETQRNKGNFPGRFSGRQFSNSRSEMNVSTLELGDSALYLCASSLASTGSPEKLFFGSGTQLSVL.